These 4 T cell receptor beta chains came from one sample sequenced in a study of T cell responses to AZD1222 COVID-19 vaccine. The protocol was immunoSEQ multiplex PCR, while the TCRdb copy is restricted to in-frame clones and leaves out a portion. The sample yields roughly 130,000 clones, 92% seen once. The specimen was peripheral blood, collected on day 0 of AZD1222 vaccination. These receptors originate from an adult in good health.

CDR3 sequence: CASSYPTGGEGYTF. CDR3 DNA sequence: TGTGCCAGCAGTTACCCGACAGGGGGAGAAGGCTACACCTTC. J is TRBJ1-2 and V is TRBV6-6; 9 bases align to TRBD1. V shed 2 bases, J shed 8 bases, and the junction held 6 bases outside the gene matches. The germline V gene encodes CDR1 MNHNY and CDR2 SVGAGI (reference sequence). The CDR3 covers 14 residues.

DNA of the CDR3: TGCGCCAGCAGCGCAGGGAGCTCTGGGGCCAACGTCCTGACTTTC. It codes for CASSAGSSGANVLTF. The genes are TRBV5-1 and TRBJ2-6; D is perhaps TRBD1 or TRBD2 (5 bases each). CDR3 size: 15 residues. Trimming shortened V by 4 bases and J by 0 bases, and 8 bases separated the two germline ends. CDR1 is SGHRS, CDR2 YFSETQ, per germline.

In the case of this clone: An end of the junction does not agree with germline; a read error may underlie this. The chain links TRBV7-7 to TRBJ2-1; D uncertain. This CDR3 spans 15 amino acids. The V gene's germline CDR1 is SSHAT and CDR2 FNYEAQ (reference sequence). The CDR3 spells CASSLTSAGHNEQFF. The CDR3 coding sequence is TGTGCTAGCAGCTTAACCAGCGCCGGACACAATGAGCAGTTCTTC.

The chain is built from TRBV12-5 and TRBJ2-1; unclear D gene. The germline V gene encodes CDR1 LGHNT and CDR2 FRNRAP. V was cut by 5 bases and J by 1 base, with 3 bases left in between. The CDR3 is made up of 12 amino acids. CDR3: CASGTSYNEQFF. In DNA, the CDR3 is TGTGCTAGTGGTACATCCTACAATGAGCAGTTCTTC.